Listed here are 22 T cell receptor beta chains from one sample, sequenced in a study of T cell repertoires in cytomegalovirus infection (dated by TCRdb to the late 2010s). Instrument used: Illumina HiSeq 1500. The raw public reads went through TCRdb reprocessing: fastp at Q25, MiXCR clone calling, in-frame beta chains kept. Entries that share a CDR3 protein sequence are merged under the most common genes and DNA. Within this sample are about 740,000 distinct CDR3 sequences, with approximately 34% of them counted one time only. The ten largest make up around 2.8% of the sample. The material sequenced was PBMCs. The receptors derive from a human donor in good health (CMV status not recorded). Some clones in this sample may be carry-over from other donors' samples.

This clonotype came up a few times. The genes are TRBV28 and TRBJ2-7; 12 bases match TRBD1. Germline CDR1 and CDR2: MDHEN and SYDVKM. The CDR3 is made up of 16 amino acids. Trimming removed 5 bases from V and 0 bases from J; junction bases left unmatched: 5. The CDR3 here is CASSAPGQGASYEQYF. The CDR3 DNA reads TGTGCCAGCAGTGCTCCGGGACAGGGGGCCTCCTACGAGCAGTACTTC.

There are many counts of this clonotype. The CDR3, as DNA: TGTGCCAGCAGCTTAGCATCGGCGTTCGGCACCTTC. Its translation is CASSLASAFGTF. The chain uses TRBV7-2 and TRBJ1-2; D call uncertain. The CDR3 consists of 12 residues. Trimming took off 0 bases at V and 13 bases at J, with 12 bases between the two ends. Germline loops: CDR1 SGHTA, CDR2 FQGNSA.

This clonotype was detected a few times. The chain links TRBV6-6 to TRBJ2-5; D might be TRBD2 (5 bases). The CDR3 spans 13 residues. Trimming cost V 6 bases and J 5 bases, with 13 bases left between them. The germline V gene has CDR1 MNHNY and CDR2 SVGAGI (reference sequence). CDR3 in amino acids: CASRGRAGETQYF. The DNA of the CDR3 is TGTGCCAGCAGAGGGAGAGCCGGGGAGACCCAGTACTTC.

V usage is TRBV19 and J usage is TRBJ1-1; 9 bases align to TRBD1. The CDR3 extends over 13 amino acids. Germline V gene data show CDR1 as LNHDA and CDR2 as SQIVND (reference sequence). The V segment lost 11 bases and the J segment 1 base; nucleotides outside the gene matches: 5. CDR3 loop: CAPHRGQNTEAFF. For the CDR3, the DNA is TGTGCCCCCCACAGGGGGCAGAACACTGAAGCTTTCTTT. Full variable domain (missing parts from reference TRBV19 and TRBJ1-1): DGGITQSPKYLFRKEGQNVTLSCEQNLNHDAMYWYRQDPGQGLRLIYYSQIVNDFQKGDIAEGYSVSREKKESFPLTVTSAQKNPTAFYLCAPHRGQNTEAFFGQGTRLTVV.

The chain's CDR3 is CASSAGPSNQPQHF. DNA of the CDR3: TGTGCCAGCAGCGCCGGGCCCAGCAATCAGCCCCAGCATTTT. The chain combines TRBV9 with TRBJ1-5, with D uncertain. The CDR3 has 14 residues. V was cut by 3 bases and J by 1 base, with 8 bases left in between. In germline, CDR1 is SGDLS, CDR2 YYNGEE.

V gene TRBV6-6 combines with J gene TRBJ2-6, with 7 bases matching TRBD1. Germline V CDR1 and CDR2: MNHNY, SVGAGI (reference sequence). The CDR3 totals 17 residues. The V gene end was trimmed by 6 bases and the J gene end by 0 bases; junction bases not matched to a gene: 8. In DNA, the CDR3 is TGTGCCAGCAGACTTGGGACAGAGCGCTCTGGGGCCAACGTCCTGACTTTC. The encoded protein is CASRLGTERSGANVLTF.

This clonotype was counted ten times or more. This chain joins TRBV7-8 and TRBJ2-7; 9 nucleotides align to TRBD2. Germline V gene sequence: CDR1 SGHVS, CDR2 FQNEAQ. V gave up 5 bases and J gave up 5 bases; unmatched junction bases: 10. The CDR3 is 15 residues long. The CDR3 protein is CASSPELAGANEQYF. DNA for the CDR3: TGTGCCAGCAGCCCGGAGTTAGCGGGAGCGAACGAGCAGTACTTC.

This clonotype showed up many times. This chain connects TRBV7-8 to TRBJ2-1, with TRBD1 identical over 8 bases. V lost 5 bases, J lost 5 bases, and 8 bases stayed unmatched. The CDR3 totals 15 residues. The V gene's germline CDR1 is SGHVS and CDR2 FQNEAQ. CDR3 sequence: CASSPLGQGNNEQFF. The CDR3 DNA sequence: TGTGCCAGCAGCCCCCTCGGACAGGGAAACAATGAGCAGTTCTTC.

This clonotype was counted between two and nine times. This chain uses TRBV28 with TRBJ2-2; 9 bases fit TRBD1. The CDR3 is made up of 16 amino acids. Germline CDR1 MDHEN, CDR2 SYDVKM. V shed 2 bases, J shed 1 base, and the junction held 2 bases outside the gene matches. The CDR3 nucleotides read TGTGCCAGCAGTTTACTGGGACAGGGGAACACCGGGGAGCTGTTTTTT. Translating gives CASSLLGQGNTGELFF.

This chain joins TRBV12-3 or TRBV12-4 and TRBJ1-6; D might be TRBD1 (6 bases). This CDR3 contains 15 residues. The germline V and J ends were trimmed by 4 bases and 10 bases, with 17 bases remaining between them. The CDR3 DNA is TGTGCCAGCAGTTCGGACAGCTTGGATGGGTCACCCCTCCACTTT. Residues: CASSSDSLDGSPLHF.

Ten or more counts support this clonotype. The rearrangement joins TRBV19 to TRBJ1-4, with 10 nucleotides matching TRBD1. The trim removed 3 bases at V and 6 bases at J, leaving 4 bases unmatched. CDR1 and CDR2 (germline): LNHDA, SQIVND (reference sequence). The length of the CDR3 is 15 residues. The chain's CDR3 is CASSIPGQGHEKLFF. The CDR3, as DNA: TGTGCCAGTAGTATCCCGGGACAGGGGCATGAAAAACTGTTTTTT. Together with reference TRBV19 and TRBJ1-4, the CDR3 gives the full variable domain: DGGITQSPKYLFRKEGQNVTLSCEQNLNHDAMYWYRQDPGQGLRLIYYSQIVNDFQKGDIAEGYSVSREKKESFPLTVTSAQKNPTAFYLCASSIPGQGHEKLFFGSGTQLSVL.

This clonotype came up a few times. The chain combines TRBV7-9 with TRBJ2-5, with no clear D. The germline V gene has CDR1 SEHNR and CDR2 FQNEAQ (reference sequence). The V and J ends lost 2 bases and 5 bases respectively, with 6 bases between them. The CDR3 loop spans 12 amino acids. The CDR3 sequence is CASSLSWETQYF. The CDR3 DNA reads as TGTGCCAGCAGCTTAAGCTGGGAGACCCAGTACTTC.

This clonotype was found a few times. This chain links TRBV28 with TRBJ1-5; D is unclear. CDR3 size: 14 residues. Trimming removed 3 bases at V and 4 bases at J, with 10 bases between. Germline V gene data show CDR1 as MDHEN and CDR2 as SYDVKM. CDR3: CASSFPKVNQPQHF. The CDR3 nucleotides are TGTGCCAGCAGTTTCCCGAAAGTAAATCAGCCCCAGCATTTT.

Comments on this clonotype: This could be a read error, since a much larger clone is one nucleotide away. The chain joins TRBV28 to TRBJ1-5, with D hard to call. Germline assignment: CDR1 MDHEN and CDR2 SYDVKM. The length of the CDR3 is 16 residues. CDR3 DNA: TGTGCCAGCAGTCTCTGGACGGTATATAGCAATCAGCCCCAGCCTTTT. Translation: CASSLWTVYSNQPQPF. Drawing the rest from reference TRBV28 and TRBJ1-5, the complete variable domain is DVKVTQSSRYLVKRTGEKVFLECVQDMDHENMFWYRQDPGLGLRLIYFSYDVKMKEKGDIPEGYSVSREKKERFSLILESASTNQTSMYLCASSLWTVYSNQPQPFGDGTRLSIL.

This clonotype was seen only a few times. The chain uses TRBV20-1 and TRBJ1-1, with D possibly matching TRBD1 (6 bases). This CDR3 region has 17 residues. Germline lookup yields CDR1 DFQATT and CDR2 SNEGSKA (reference sequence). V lost 0 bases, J lost 0 bases, and 17 bases lay in between. The CDR3 is CSARDQRFGTLNTEAFF. The CDR3 DNA follows: TGCAGTGCTAGAGATCAGAGATTCGGGACACTGAACACTGAAGCTTTCTTT.

The chain uses TRBV12-3 or TRBV12-4 and TRBJ2-3; 8 bases fit TRBD1. V dropped 3 bases and J dropped 0; count of bases not matched to a gene: 2. This CDR3 contains 15 residues. DNA of the CDR3: TGTGCCAGCAGTTTGGACAGGGCGAGCACAGATACGCAGTATTTT. This sequence encodes CASSLDRASTDTQYF.

The rearrangement links TRBV6-2 or TRBV6-3 to TRBJ2-1; either TRBD1 or TRBD2 may supply D (6 bases each). The CDR3 has 15 residues. From germline, CDR1 is MNHEY and CDR2 SVGEGT. V lost 5 bases to trimming and J lost 7 bases, with 18 bases between them. Written as DNA, the CDR3 is TGTGCCAGCAGTCGGAGGGGGAGAGTAGGGAATGAGCAGTTCTTC. Residues: CASSRRGRVGNEQFF.

In this sample, this clonotype turned up a few times. The CDR3 protein is CASSPDRGLPSGNTIYF. DNA for the CDR3: TGTGCCAGCAGTCCTGACAGGGGCCTACCTTCTGGAAACACCATATATTTT. The rearrangement joins TRBV12-3 or TRBV12-4 to TRBJ1-3; the match to TRBD1 covers 8 bases. The trim removed 5 bases at V and 1 base at J, leaving 10 bases unmatched. There are 17 residues in the CDR3.

The chain uses TRBV25-1 and TRBJ1-1; D gene uncertain. The germline V gene has CDR1 MGHDK and CDR2 SYGVNS. Between the trimmed V and J ends, which lost 7 bases and 8 bases, there was a span of 11 bases. The CDR3 runs 11 residues. Written as DNA, the CDR3 is TGTGCCAGCACCACGTTTCGGGAAGCTTTCTTT. Protein sequence: CASTTFREAFF.

This clonotype was detected only a few times. The chain is built from TRBV7-9 and TRBJ1-4, with unresolved D. V was cut by 1 base and J by 1 base, with 7 bases left in between. The CDR3 runs 15 residues. Germline-derived CDR1 and CDR2 are SEHNR and FQNEAQ (reference sequence). CDR3 sequence: CASSLEARTNEKLFF. The CDR3, as DNA: TGTGCCAGCAGCTTAGAGGCCAGAACTAATGAAAAACTGTTTTTT.

The chain links TRBV3-1 to TRBJ1-3; TRBD1 agrees at 7 bases. CDR1 is LGHDT, CDR2 YNNKEL, per germline (reference sequence). The CDR3 runs 17 residues. Unmatched junction bases numbered 9, after V lost 4 bases and J lost 0 bases. This CDR3 is CASSRRQGQSSGNTIYF. CDR3 nucleotides: TGTGCCAGCAGCCGCCGACAGGGACAGAGCTCTGGAAACACCATATATTTT. The variable domain in full, with the rest retrieved from reference TRBV3-1 and TRBJ1-3, is DTAVSQTPKYLVTQMGNDKSIKCEQNLGHDTMYWYKQDSKKFLKIMFSYNNKELIINETVPNRFSPKSPDKAHLNLHINSLELGDSAVYFCASSRRQGQSSGNTIYFGEGSWLTVV.

The rearrangement joins TRBV6-5 to TRBJ1-1, with 10 bases fitting TRBD1. Germline assignment: CDR1 MNHEY and CDR2 SVGAGI. V was pared by 6 bases and J by 4 bases, with 14 bases of the junction left unmatched. The CDR3 totals 17 residues. CDR3 loop: CASRIRTGGFWGTEAFF. The DNA of the CDR3 is TGTGCCAGCAGAATCAGGACAGGGGGTTTCTGGGGCACTGAAGCTTTCTTT.